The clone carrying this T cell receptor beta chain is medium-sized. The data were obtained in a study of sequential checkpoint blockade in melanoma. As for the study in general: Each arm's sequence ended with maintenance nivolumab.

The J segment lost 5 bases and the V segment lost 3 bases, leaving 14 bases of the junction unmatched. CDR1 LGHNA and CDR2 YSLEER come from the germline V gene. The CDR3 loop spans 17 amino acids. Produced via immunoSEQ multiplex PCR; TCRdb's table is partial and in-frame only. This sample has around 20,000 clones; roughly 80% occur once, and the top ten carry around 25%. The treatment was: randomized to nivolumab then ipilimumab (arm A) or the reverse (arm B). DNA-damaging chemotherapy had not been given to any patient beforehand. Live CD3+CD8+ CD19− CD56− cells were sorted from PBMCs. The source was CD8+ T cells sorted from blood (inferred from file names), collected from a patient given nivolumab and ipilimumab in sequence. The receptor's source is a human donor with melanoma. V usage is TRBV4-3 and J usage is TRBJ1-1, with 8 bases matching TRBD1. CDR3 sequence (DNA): TGCGCCAGCAGCCACACGGTGACAGGGGATGGCTCTACTGAAGCTTTCTTT. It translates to CASSHTVTGDGSTEAFF.